This T cell receptor (beta chain) is drawn from a study of cytomegalovirus exposure and HLA in healthy donors. Study at large: Findings of an earlier analysis included some 120 million unique TCR beta sequences from about 180 million T cells.

Germline CDR1 and CDR2: SEHNR and FQNEAQ (reference sequence). Trimming at V came to 5 bases and at J to 6 bases, leaving 3 bases not matched to a gene. The CDR3 length is 12 residues. PCR employed 60 Vbeta and 13 Jbeta primers. Data came from immunoSEQ multiplex PCR; TCRdb stores just in-frame clones and leaves some out. The sample shows under 200,000 clones, around three quarters of them seen only once. This clone has a handful of counts. Its target is unknown. Findings of the study overall: In a later analysis, DRB1 alleles had the most associated TCRs; HLA-C alleles the fewest.

This sequence was found in a woman aged 25 to 39 in good health and CMV-seropositive. This chain links TRBV7-9 with TRBJ2-7, with 8 bases lining up with TRBD1. Input material: PBMCs. The CDR3 spells CASSLGTGEQYF. The CDR3 DNA follows: TGTGCCAGCAGCCTCGGGACAGGCGAGCAGTACTTC.